Shown below are 31 T cell receptor beta chains from a single sample sequenced in a study of blood T cell repertoires in COVID-19. Generated by immunoSEQ multiplex PCR, the TCRdb table keeps only in-frame clones and is missing some. Of about 220,000 clones listed, 80% to 85% are singletons. The specimen sequenced was peripheral blood. These receptors all come from a woman aged 55-69 years with acute or convalescent COVID-19.

The chain has TRBV12-3 or TRBV12-4 and TRBJ2-3, with D unresolved. With 6 bases removed from V and 5 bases from J, the gap between germline ends came to 12 bases. The CDR3 extends over 13 amino acids. CDR3 residues: CASSRDLLDTQYF. DNA of the CDR3: TGTGCCAGCAGCCGCGATTTATTAGATACGCAGTATTTT.

This clone was found once. The gene calls are TRBV5-8 and TRBJ2-7; D is unclear. The V end lost 2 bases, the J end lost 4 bases, and 4 bases lay between the germline ends. Looked up from germline, CDR1 is SGHTS and CDR2 is YDEGEE. The CDR3 has 11 amino acids. The DNA of the CDR3 is TGTGCCAGCAGCTTTAAATACGAGCAGTACTTC. This sequence encodes CASSFKYEQYF.

The genes are TRBV7-9 and TRBJ2-1, with a tentative D call TRBD1 (6 bases). The germline V gene has CDR1 SEHNR and CDR2 FQNEAQ (reference sequence). The CDR3 consists of 15 residues. The V end lost 5 bases, the J end lost 3 bases, and 14 bases lay between the germline ends. The chain's CDR3 is CASSAIRDNYNEQFF. In nucleotides, the CDR3 is TGTGCCAGCAGCGCGATCCGGGACAACTACAATGAGCAGTTCTTC. The full variable domain, in which reference TRBV7-9 and TRBJ2-1 provide the parts outside the CDR3, is DTGVSQNPRHKITKRGQNVTFRCDPISEHNRLYWYRQTLGQGPEFLTYFQNEAQLEKSRLLSDRFSAERPKGSFSTLEIQRTEQGDSAMYLCASSAIRDNYNEQFFGPGTRLTVL.

The chain has TRBV5-4 and TRBJ1-1, with D uncertain. V dropped 4 bases and J dropped 3 bases, with 10 bases sitting between them. This CDR3 comprises 13 residues. Germline V lookup: CDR1 SGHNT, CDR2 YYREEE (reference sequence). The CDR3 DNA sequence: TGTGCCAGCAGCGAGGAATGGGACACTGAAGCTTTCTTT. Translated: CASSEEWDTEAFF.

This sequence joins TRBV4-2 and TRBJ2-1, with TRBD1 as a possible D gene (6 bases). This CDR3 has 16 amino acids. With 1 base removed from V and 6 bases from J, the gap between germline ends came to 16 bases. Germline loops: CDR1 LGHNA, CDR2 YNFKEQ. The CDR3 region is CASSQGQENMANEQFF. The CDR3 DNA follows: TGTGCCAGCAGCCAAGGACAGGAGAATATGGCCAATGAGCAGTTCTTC.

This clone was seen only a few times. The gene calls are TRBV12-3 or TRBV12-4 and TRBJ2-3; 7 nucleotides match TRBD2. After removal of 3 bases from V and 6 bases from J, the junction contained 3 bases not matched to a gene. The CDR3 has 13 amino acids. The CDR3 sequence: CASSLGGVDTQYF. In nucleotides, the CDR3 is TGTGCCAGCAGTTTGGGAGGGGTGGATACGCAGTATTTT.

The V and J genes are TRBV30 and TRBJ2-1, with 9 bases fitting TRBD2. V was clipped by 5 bases and J by 9 bases; unmatched bases: 8. CDR3 length: 13 residues. In germline, CDR1 is GTSNPN, CDR2 SVGIG (reference sequence). The CDR3 reads CAWQGGGVGEQFF. The CDR3, as DNA: TGTGCCTGGCAAGGCGGGGGGGTTGGTGAGCAGTTCTTC. Complete variable domain (other parts from reference TRBV30 and TRBJ2-1): SQTIHQWPATLVQPVGSPLSLECTVEGTSNPNLYWYRQAAGRGLQLLFYSVGIGQISSEVPQNLSASRPQDRQFILSSKKLLLSDSGFYLCAWQGGGVGEQFFGPGTRLTVL.

The chain has TRBV19 and TRBJ1-2; the D gene is possibly TRBD1 (5 bases). The CDR3 has 13 residues. The germline V and J ends were trimmed by 5 bases and 3 bases, with 10 bases remaining between them. CDR1 LNHDA and CDR2 SQIVND come from the germline V gene (reference sequence). In DNA, the CDR3 is TGTGCCAGTAGTCGGGGCGGGGACTATGGCTACACCTTC. It yields the protein CASSRGGDYGYTF.

This clone was found once. J is TRBJ2-3 and V is TRBV5-1; 15 bases agree with TRBD2. The germline CDR1 and CDR2 sequences are SGHRS and YFSETQ. CDR3 length equals 19 residues. The trim removed 0 bases at V and 2 bases at J, leaving 7 bases unmatched. CDR3 residues: CASSLVGLAGGRSTDTQYF. The DNA for the CDR3 is TGCGCCAGCAGCTTGGTGGGACTAGCGGGGGGTCGATCCACAGATACGCAGTATTTT.

V and J are TRBV4-2 and TRBJ1-5; D perhaps matches TRBD1 (5 bases). From germline, CDR1 is LGHNA and CDR2 YNFKEQ. V was clipped by 3 bases and J by 4 bases, with 10 bases between them. The CDR3 has 14 amino acids. The CDR3 protein is CASSHSGANQPQHF. The CDR3 DNA sequence: TGTGCCAGCAGCCACAGCGGGGCGAATCAGCCCCAGCATTTT.

In this sample, this clone turned up a few times. The chain recombines TRBV29-1 with TRBJ2-2, with D tentatively TRBD1 (6 bases). The CDR3 is made up of 13 amino acids. The V gene's germline CDR1 is SQVTM and CDR2 ANQGSEA. Trimming left V 7 bases short and J 7 bases short, with 16 bases between. For the CDR3, the DNA is TGCAGCGGAGGAACAGGGTTAGTCGGGGAGCTGTTTTTT. Protein product: CSGGTGLVGELFF.

The chain couples TRBV27 to TRBJ1-1, with unresolved D. Trimming left V 3 bases short and J 0 bases short, with 8 bases between. The length of the CDR3 is 14 residues. Germline V gene sequence: CDR1 MNHEY, CDR2 SMNVEV (reference sequence). CDR3 sequence (DNA): TGTGCCAGCAGTTTTGGCAACCTGAACACTGAAGCTTTCTTT. It specifies CASSFGNLNTEAFF.

V gene TRBV9 combines with J gene TRBJ1-2; the D gene is possibly TRBD1 (5 bases). Germline-derived CDR1 and CDR2 are SGDLS and YYNGEE. Trimming stripped 4 bases from V and 2 bases from J, with 9 bases between. CDR3 length: 13 amino acids. The CDR3 protein is CASSYQGNYGYTF. Written as DNA, the CDR3 is TGTGCCAGCAGCTATCAGGGCAACTATGGCTACACCTTC.

This clone has just one count. J is TRBJ1-2 and V is TRBV2, with 7 bases that match TRBD1. After removal of 4 bases from V and 7 bases from J, the junction contained 12 bases not matched to a gene. CDR1 is SNHLY, CDR2 FYNNEI, per germline. This CDR3 contains 15 residues. CDR3 residues: CASSGRDSSIRGYTF. Here the CDR3 DNA reads TGTGCCAGCAGTGGTCGGGACAGCTCTATCCGTGGCTACACCTTC.

CDR3 DNA sequence: TGTGCCAGCAGTCCTAATCCCGAGAACAGGTTTTTCTCTGGAAACACCATATATTTT. The encoded protein is CASSPNPENRFFSGNTIYF. The chain links TRBV27 to TRBJ1-3; D is perhaps TRBD1 (5 bases). Germline V CDR1 and CDR2: MNHEY, SMNVEV (reference sequence). The CDR3 has 19 residues. V lost 5 bases, J lost 0 bases, and 23 bases lay in between.

V gene TRBV3-1 (or the pseudogene TRBV3-2) combines with J gene TRBJ1-1, with D perhaps TRBD1 (6 bases). CDR1 is LGHDT and CDR2 is YNNKEL in the germline V gene (reference sequence). Trimming cost V 3 bases and J 5 bases, with 13 bases left between them. The CDR3 totals 14 residues. The CDR3 reads CASSQEGGYTEAFF. For the CDR3, the DNA is TGTGCCAGCAGCCAGGAAGGGGGTTATACTGAAGCTTTCTTT.

There are a few counts of this clone. The CDR3: CSVRLGGRGTEAFF. In DNA form, the CDR3 reads TGCAGCGTTCGTTTAGGGGGCCGAGGAACTGAAGCTTTCTTT. The chain employs TRBV29-1 and TRBJ1-1; 7 bases are shared with TRBD1. CDR3 length: 14 residues. The V segment lost 5 bases and the J segment 5 bases; nucleotides outside the gene matches: 11. Germline V CDR1 and CDR2: SQVTM, ANQGSEA.

This chain links TRBV11-2 with TRBJ2-5, with TRBD1 matching over 9 bases. CDR1 SGHAT and CDR2 FQNNGV come from the germline V gene. V lost 5 bases and J lost 6; bases outside the gene matches: 10. The CDR3 contains 15 residues. CDR3 sequence reads: CASSTWDREQKTQYF. DNA for the CDR3: TGTGCCAGCAGCACCTGGGACAGGGAGCAGAAGACCCAGTACTTC.

This chain joins TRBV27 and TRBJ1-1; 7 bases map to TRBD1. The CDR3 spans 17 residues. The germline V gene encodes CDR1 MNHEY and CDR2 SMNVEV (reference sequence). V was clipped by 3 bases and J by 4 bases; unmatched bases: 14. CDR3 in amino acids: CASSFLPTGQGGTEAFF. Here the CDR3 DNA reads TGTGCCAGCAGTTTCCTGCCGACCGGGCAGGGGGGCACTGAAGCTTTCTTT.

This clone showed up just once. V usage is TRBV20-1 and J usage is TRBJ1-2; perhaps TRBD1 as D (6 bases). The V gene lost 6 bases and the J gene lost 5 bases, with 10 bases spanning the gap. The germline CDR1 and CDR2 sequences are DFQATT and SNEGSKA (reference sequence). The CDR3 consists of 11 residues. CDR3 in DNA: TGCAGTGCCCCGACAGGATATGGCTACACCTTC. It codes for CSAPTGYGYTF.

The rearrangement joins TRBV5-4 to TRBJ2-7; D possibly corresponds to TRBD2 (5 bases). The V end lost 0 bases, the J end lost 1 base, and 8 bases lay between the germline ends. CDR3 length: 14 amino acids. Germline V gene data show CDR1 as SGHNT and CDR2 as YYREEE (reference sequence). The CDR3 DNA sequence: TGTGCCAGCAGCTTGGGGGAGTATTCCTACGAGCAGTACTTC. It codes for CASSLGEYSYEQYF. Full variable domain (remainder filled in from reference TRBV5-4 and TRBJ2-7): ETGVTQSPTHLIKTRGQQVTLRCSSQSGHNTVSWYQQALGQGPQFIFQYYREEENGRGNFPPRFSGLQFPNYSSELNVNALELDDSALYLCASSLGEYSYEQYFGPGTRLTVT.

The chain carries TRBV6-5 and TRBJ1-1; TRBD1 might be the D (6 bases). Per the germline V gene, CDR1 is MNHEY and CDR2 is SVGAGI. The CDR3 is 14 amino acids. Trimming removed 6 bases at V and 6 bases at J, with 17 bases between. CDR3 sequence: CASSQGHFWAEAFF. In nucleotides, the CDR3 is TGTGCCAGCAGCCAGGGACATTTTTGGGCTGAAGCTTTCTTT.

This clone showed up just a few times. The chain employs TRBV2 and TRBJ1-1; 9 positions match TRBD1. The germline CDR1 and CDR2 sequences are SNHLY and FYNNEI. After removal of 6 bases from V and 3 bases from J, the junction contained 2 bases not matched to a gene. The CDR3 contains 13 residues. The CDR3 loop is CASSRDRDTEAFF. The CDR3 nucleotides are TGTGCCAGCAGCCGGGACAGGGACACTGAAGCTTTCTTT.

The V call is TRBV7-2, the J call TRBJ2-7; the D gene is possibly TRBD1 (5 bases). CDR3 length: 15 amino acids. V was cut by 1 base and J by 2 bases, with 12 bases left in between. Per the germline V gene, CDR1 is SGHTA and CDR2 is FQGNSA. The CDR3 sequence is CASSLGGGTTYEQYF. CDR3 DNA sequence: TGTGCCAGCAGCTTAGGGGGCGGAACCACCTACGAGCAGTACTTC.

The rearrangement links TRBV3-1 (or the pseudogene TRBV3-2) to TRBJ2-1, with 7 bases aligning to TRBD2. The trim removed 3 bases at V and 6 bases at J, leaving 5 bases unmatched. The CDR3 consists of 14 residues. The germline gives CDR1 LGHDT, CDR2 YNNKEL (reference sequence). The CDR3 protein is CASSQRTRTNEQFF. The DNA of the CDR3 is TGTGCCAGCAGCCAGCGGACTAGAACCAATGAGCAGTTCTTC.

This clone was seen a single time. The V gene is TRBV6-5, the J gene TRBJ2-4, with D possibly being TRBD1 (6 bases). Trimming pared 3 bases from V and 2 bases from J, leaving 8 bases between. The length of the CDR3 is 14 residues. Germline V gives CDR1 MNHEY, CDR2 SVGAGI. The CDR3 region is CASSYGGPKNIQYF. As DNA, the CDR3 is TGTGCCAGCAGTTATGGGGGCCCCAAAAACATTCAGTACTTC.

The chain recombines TRBV24-1 with TRBJ2-3; D might be TRBD2 (7 bases). CDR1 and CDR2 (germline): KGHDR, SFDVKD. The CDR3 has 15 residues. V lost 6 bases and J 0 bases, leaving 12 bases between the germline ends. The CDR3 loop reads CATSLGGGSTDTQYF. The CDR3 DNA reads as TGTGCCACCAGTTTGGGAGGGGGGAGCACAGATACGCAGTATTTT.

This chain joins TRBV6-2 or TRBV6-3 and TRBJ2-3; 8 bases match TRBD2. This CDR3 contains 15 residues. Germline V gene sequence: CDR1 MNHEY, CDR2 SVGEGT. The V segment lost 2 bases and the J segment 6 bases; nucleotides outside the gene matches: 7. The CDR3 nucleotides read TGTGCCAGCAGTTACGGTGCGGGGGGACGCGATACGCAGTATTTT. It codes for CASSYGAGGRDTQYF.

This chain uses TRBV19 with TRBJ1-1; the D gene is possibly TRBD1 (6 bases). V lost 3 bases to trimming and J lost 1 base, with 9 bases between them. CDR1 and CDR2 from the germline V gene are LNHDA and SQIVND (reference sequence). This CDR3 has 14 amino acids. CDR3 sequence: CASSIRDKNTEAFF. CDR3 coding DNA: TGTGCCAGTAGTATCCGGGACAAGAACACTGAAGCTTTCTTT. Supplemented by reference TRBV19 and TRBJ1-1, the full variable domain reads DGGITQSPKYLFRKEGQNVTLSCEQNLNHDAMYWYRQDPGQGLRLIYYSQIVNDFQKGDIAEGYSVSREKKESFPLTVTSAQKNPTAFYLCASSIRDKNTEAFFGQGTRLTVV.

The V and J genes are TRBV11-2 and TRBJ2-5; 9 bases match TRBD2. CDR1 is SGHAT, CDR2 FQNNGV, per germline. V shed 5 bases, J shed 7 bases, and the junction held 11 bases outside the gene matches. This CDR3 comprises 15 residues. The CDR3 here is CASSSLAGQLRTQYF. The CDR3 DNA reads TGTGCCAGCAGCAGTCTAGCGGGACAGCTTCGGACCCAGTACTTC.

The rearrangement uses TRBV28 and TRBJ1-2; tentative D call: TRBD1 (5 bases). CDR1 and CDR2 (germline): MDHEN, SYDVKM. The CDR3 contains 12 residues. Trimming left V 9 bases short and J 4 bases short, with 12 bases between. The CDR3 protein is CASRAGIYGYTF. The CDR3 bases are TGTGCCAGTCGCGCAGGGATCTATGGCTACACCTTC.